This T cell receptor beta chain was sequenced during a study of T cells after yellow fever vaccination. Study-level points and caveats: Peaking faster, on day 5 versus 15, the secondary response was nonetheless weaker.

Via MiXCR, TCRdb re-called the 5' RACE reads, giving one row per CDR3 protein. The sample shows around 360,000 distinct CDR3 sequences, about 9.9% of them seen only once. CDR1 and CDR2 from the germline V gene are SGHTA and FQGNSA. V gave up 6 bases and J gave up 6 bases; unmatched junction bases: 13. The CDR3 consists of 15 residues. This clonotype has more than one count but fewer than ten. Its antigen remains unidentified. The chain couples TRBV7-2 to TRBJ1-1; 7 nucleotides agree with TRBD1. This receptor was obtained from a man between 18 and 35 years old who received the YFV17D yellow fever vaccine. The sequences come from PBMCs, collected on the day of the first yellow fever vaccination. CDR3 loop: CASRQNRDRGAEAFF. The CDR3 DNA reads as TGTGCCAGCAGACAAAACCGGGACAGAGGGGCTGAAGCTTTCTTT.